The rows below give T cell receptor beta chains drawn from one sample of a study of T cell responses to AZD1222 COVID-19 vaccine. Assay used: immunoSEQ multiplex PCR; TCRdb lists only in-frame clones, some missing. Among 90,000 to 120,000 clones listed, roughly 89% were seen once. Material: peripheral blood, obtained on day 0 of MenACWY control vaccination. The receptors originated from an adult in good health. Each CDR3 is given without its conserved first and last residue. The order of the fields is V gene, CDR3 protein.

V gene: TRBV10-3; CDR3 protein: AISESRTGTQPQH
V gene: TRBV10-3; CDR3 protein: AISETGANTGELF
V gene: TRBV30; CDR3 protein: AWRGQGTNYGYT
V gene: TRBV20-1; CDR3 protein: SASYGGNTEAF
V gene: TRBV9; CDR3 protein: ASSVATGRGELF
V gene: TRBV6-2/TRBV6-3; CDR3 protein: ASSYSGGRGQTNEKLF
V gene: TRBV19; CDR3 protein: ASSIRPSYNSPLH
V gene: TRBV5-1; CDR3 protein: ASSLGLAGGNEQF
V gene: TRBV29-1; CDR3 protein: SGGDRVYEQY
V gene: TRBV28; CDR3 protein: ASSFPRHGRNTEAF
V gene: TRBV11-2; CDR3 protein: ASSSQGGYGYT
V gene: TRBV10-2; CDR3 protein: ASSVWGTGSYGYT
V gene: TRBV27; CDR3 protein: ASSPGQSYEQY
V gene: TRBV2; CDR3 protein: ASTKGGAGQPQH
V gene: TRBV7-9; CDR3 protein: ASSLVGGNEKLF
V gene: TRBV6-1; CDR3 protein: ASSPGGSYNEQF
V gene: TRBV3-1/TRBV3-2; CDR3 protein: ASSPREGGYT
V gene: TRBV10-3; CDR3 protein: AISEDYSYEQY
V gene: TRBV21-1; CDR3 protein: ASRKNTGGRLVGNTIY
V gene: TRBV2; CDR3 protein: ASSTWQGDTEAF
V gene: TRBV6-5; CDR3 protein: ASSYSILVDTQY
V gene: TRBV4-1; CDR3 protein: ASSFTFGESSYEQY
V gene: TRBV7-6; CDR3 protein: ASSFAQDRPGNTIY
V gene: TRBV2; CDR3 protein: ASSPQGANEKLF
V gene: TRBV19; CDR3 protein: ASSIAGGSINEQF
V gene: TRBV6-2/TRBV6-3; CDR3 protein: ASSYSIGGGPLRGF
V gene: TRBV3-1/TRBV3-2; CDR3 protein: ASSQERTPLFELF
V gene: TRBV4-1; CDR3 protein: ASSQDGQGHASPLH
V gene: TRBV10-2; CDR3 protein: ASVGTSGGLGNEQF
V gene: TRBV4-1; CDR3 protein: ASSWPATRGGNTEAF
V gene: TRBV10-2; CDR3 protein: ASSESGGGYGYT
V gene: TRBV4-1; CDR3 protein: ASSPIGEGYGYT
V gene: TRBV19; CDR3 protein: ASNQGRDTEAF
V gene: TRBV27; CDR3 protein: ASSPRGLAGGPWTGELF
V gene: TRBV7-3; CDR3 protein: ASSRDTGANVLT
V gene: TRBV2; CDR3 protein: ASRQHTGELF
V gene: TRBV4-2; CDR3 protein: ASSQDPQGSYNEQF
V gene: TRBV20-1; CDR3 protein: SAKTLTEAF
V gene: TRBV2; CDR3 protein: ASGQGSQPQH
V gene: TRBV5-6; CDR3 protein: ASSPRYGGLGGKPEAF
V gene: TRBV9; CDR3 protein: ASSVGSVRAMRTGELF
V gene: TRBV20-1; CDR3 protein: SAQDTTEAF
V gene: TRBV7-2; CDR3 protein: ASSLDLAGGARETQY
V gene: TRBV24-1; CDR3 protein: ATSDTGSSTQY
V gene: TRBV2; CDR3 protein: ASIEGSTEAF
V gene: TRBV4-1; CDR3 protein: ASSPGGGQVTEAF
V gene: TRBV29-1; CDR3 protein: SVSQARTDTQY
V gene: TRBV14; CDR3 protein: ASSQVNNHNSPLH
V gene: TRBV7-8; CDR3 protein: ASSLAGTGGRYT
V gene: TRBV29-1; CDR3 protein: SVEDRRPQH
V gene: TRBV7-3; CDR3 protein: ASSFTSGGYNEQF
V gene: TRBV11-3; CDR3 protein: ASSPRTSGASSYNEQF
V gene: TRBV3-1/TRBV3-2; CDR3 protein: ASSQTNYGYT
V gene: TRBV30; CDR3 protein: AWLLQGWGNYGYT
V gene: TRBV11-2; CDR3 protein: ASSLGASGVSYEQY
V gene: TRBV4-1; CDR3 protein: ASSQDQGLSTDTQY
V gene: TRBV3-1/TRBV3-2; CDR3 protein: ASSQGVPGTGNEQF